This T cell receptor beta chain is drawn from a study of T cell responses to AZD1222 COVID-19 vaccine. The CDR3 has 16 amino acids. Germline lookup yields CDR1 SGHVS and CDR2 FQNEAQ. V lost 6 bases to trimming and J lost 0 bases, with 15 bases between them. Repertoires were generated with immunoSEQ multiplex PCR, while TCRdb's copy carries only in-frame clones and drops some. The table lists about 130,000 clones, 80% to 90% of them singletons. This sample comprised peripheral blood, obtained on day 0 of AZD1222 vaccination. The rearrangement uses TRBV7-8 and TRBJ1-3; no clear D gene. The receptor's source is an adult in good health. The CDR3 DNA reads as TGTGCCAGCAGTTACGGTGCGGGCAACTCTGGAAACACCATATATTTT. It specifies CASSYGAGNSGNTIYF. Full variable domain (missing parts from reference TRBV7-8 and TRBJ1-3): GAGVSQSPRYKVAKRGQDVALRCDPISGHVSLFWYQQALGQGPEFLTYFQNEAQLDKSGLPSDRFFAERPEGSVSTLKIQRTQQEDSAVYLCASSYGAGNSGNTIYFGEGSWLTVV.